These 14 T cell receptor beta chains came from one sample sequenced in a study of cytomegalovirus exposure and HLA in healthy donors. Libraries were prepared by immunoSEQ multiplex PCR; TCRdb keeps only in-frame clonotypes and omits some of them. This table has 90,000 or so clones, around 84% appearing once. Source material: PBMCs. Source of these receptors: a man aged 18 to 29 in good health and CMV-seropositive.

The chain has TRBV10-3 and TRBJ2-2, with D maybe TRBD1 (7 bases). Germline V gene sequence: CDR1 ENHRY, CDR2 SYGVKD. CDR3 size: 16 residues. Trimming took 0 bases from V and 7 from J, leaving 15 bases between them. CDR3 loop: CAISESTRGESGELFF. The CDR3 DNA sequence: TGTGCCATCAGTGAGTCGACCAGGGGGGAGAGCGGGGAGCTGTTTTTT.

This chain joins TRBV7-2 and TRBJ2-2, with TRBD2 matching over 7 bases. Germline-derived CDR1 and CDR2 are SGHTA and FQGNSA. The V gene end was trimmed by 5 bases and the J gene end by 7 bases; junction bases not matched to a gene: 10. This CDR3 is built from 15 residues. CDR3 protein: CASSQEGRVSGELFF. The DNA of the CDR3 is TGTGCCAGCAGCCAAGAGGGGAGGGTTAGCGGGGAGCTGTTTTTT.

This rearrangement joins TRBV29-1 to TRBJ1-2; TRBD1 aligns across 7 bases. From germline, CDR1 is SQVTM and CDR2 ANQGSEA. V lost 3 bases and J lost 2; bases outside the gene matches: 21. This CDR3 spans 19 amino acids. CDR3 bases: TGCAGCGTTGACCGGCAAGCGTTGGCTTTTTCGGGACAGAACTATGGCTACACCTTC. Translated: CSVDRQALAFSGQNYGYTF.

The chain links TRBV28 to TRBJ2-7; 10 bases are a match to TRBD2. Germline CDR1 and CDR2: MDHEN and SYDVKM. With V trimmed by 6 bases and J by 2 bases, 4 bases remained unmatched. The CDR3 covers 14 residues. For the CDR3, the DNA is TGTGCCAGCAGAGCGGGAGGGCTGACCTACGAGCAGTACGTC. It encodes CASRAGGLTYEQYV.

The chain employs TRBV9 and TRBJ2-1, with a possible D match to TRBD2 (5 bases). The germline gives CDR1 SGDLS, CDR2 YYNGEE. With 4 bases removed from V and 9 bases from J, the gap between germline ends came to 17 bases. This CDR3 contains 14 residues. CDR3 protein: CASSPGNPSFEQFF. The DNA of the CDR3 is TGTGCCAGCAGCCCGGGAAATCCTAGCTTTGAGCAGTTCTTC.

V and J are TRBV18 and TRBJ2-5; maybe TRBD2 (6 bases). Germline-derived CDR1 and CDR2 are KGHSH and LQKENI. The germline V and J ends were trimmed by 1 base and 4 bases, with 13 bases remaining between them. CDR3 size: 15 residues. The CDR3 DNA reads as TGTGCCAGCTCACCACTCGGGAGCTTTACAGAGACCCAGTACTTC. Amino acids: CASSPLGSFTETQYF.

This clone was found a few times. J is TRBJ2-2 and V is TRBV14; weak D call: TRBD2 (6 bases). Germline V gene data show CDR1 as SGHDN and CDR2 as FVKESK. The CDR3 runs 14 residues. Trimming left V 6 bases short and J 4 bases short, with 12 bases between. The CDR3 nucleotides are TGTGCCAGCAGAGGCGGGATTTCCACCGGGGAGCTGTTTTTT. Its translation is CASRGGISTGELFF.

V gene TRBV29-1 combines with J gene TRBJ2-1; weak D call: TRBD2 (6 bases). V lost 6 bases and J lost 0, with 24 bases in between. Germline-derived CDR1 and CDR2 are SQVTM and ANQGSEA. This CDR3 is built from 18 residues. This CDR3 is CSVVHHAPSASSYNEQFF. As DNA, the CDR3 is TGCAGCGTGGTCCACCACGCCCCTAGCGCGAGCTCCTACAATGAGCAGTTCTTC.

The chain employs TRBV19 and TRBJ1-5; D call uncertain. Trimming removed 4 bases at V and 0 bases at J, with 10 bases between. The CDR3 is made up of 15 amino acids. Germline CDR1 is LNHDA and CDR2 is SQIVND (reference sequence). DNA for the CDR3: TGTGCCAGTAGTAGCAGGCTTTATAGCAATCAGCCCCAGCATTTT. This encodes CASSSRLYSNQPQHF.

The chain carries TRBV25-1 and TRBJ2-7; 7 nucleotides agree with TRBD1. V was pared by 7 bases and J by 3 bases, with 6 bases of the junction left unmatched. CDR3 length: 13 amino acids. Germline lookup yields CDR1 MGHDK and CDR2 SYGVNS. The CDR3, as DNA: TGTGCCAGCACCGAGACAGGGTACTACGAGCAGTACTTC. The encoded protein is CASTETGYYEQYF.

CDR3 nucleotides: TGTGCCACCAGCAGAGAGCCGGGGTACAATGAGCAGTTCTTC. Translation gives CATSREPGYNEQFF. The J gene is TRBJ2-1, the V gene TRBV15; D perhaps matches TRBD2 (5 bases). The CDR3 runs to 14 residues. V lost 0 bases, J lost 4 bases, and 7 bases lay in between. Germline V gene lookup returns CDR1 LNHNV and CDR2 YYDKDF (reference sequence). The whole variable domain, remainder taken from reference TRBV15 and TRBJ2-1, is DAMVIQNPRYQVTQFGKPVTLSCSQTLNHNVMYWYQQKSSQAPKLLFHYYDKDFNNEADTPDNFQSRRPNTSFCFLDIRSPGLGDTAMYLCATSREPGYNEQFFGPGTRLTVL.

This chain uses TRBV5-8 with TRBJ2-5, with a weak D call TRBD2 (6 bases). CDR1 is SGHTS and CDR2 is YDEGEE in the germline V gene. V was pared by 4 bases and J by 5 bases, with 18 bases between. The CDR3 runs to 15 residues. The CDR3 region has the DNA TGTGCCAGCAGCCCGGCCGGGGGTTTCGGGGAGACCCAGTACTTC. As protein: CASSPAGGFGETQYF.

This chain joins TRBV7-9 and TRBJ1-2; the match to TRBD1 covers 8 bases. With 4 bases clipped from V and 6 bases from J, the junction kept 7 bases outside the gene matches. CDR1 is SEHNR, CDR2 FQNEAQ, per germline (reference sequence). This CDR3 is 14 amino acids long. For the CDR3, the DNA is TGTGCCAGCAGCTCAGGACAGGGTATTGATGGCTACACCTTC. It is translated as CASSSGQGIDGYTF.

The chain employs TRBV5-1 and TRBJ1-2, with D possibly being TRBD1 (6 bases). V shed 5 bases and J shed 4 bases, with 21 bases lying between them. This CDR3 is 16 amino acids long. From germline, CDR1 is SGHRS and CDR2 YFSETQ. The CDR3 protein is CASRRSLAGGSYGYTF. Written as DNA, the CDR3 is TGCGCCAGCAGGCGATCCTTAGCGGGGGGCTCCTATGGCTACACCTTC.